This T cell receptor (beta chain) was profiled in a study of blood T cells in healthy people across ages. Through a sample-barcoded 5' primer and a J-beta primer mix, a second PCR was run for roughly 6 to 12 cycles. One entry per CDR3 protein results from TCRdb running MiXCR on the 5' RACE reads. The sample shows 1.5 million to 2 million distinct CDR3 sequences, about 39% of them seen only once. This TCR came from a human donor in good health. Sequencing was performed on blood.

The CDR3 region has the DNA TGTGCCAGCACCTCTACTCTCTCCTACGAGCAGTACTTC. Its protein product is CASTSTLSYEQYF. J is TRBJ2-7 and V is TRBV5-6, with D hard to call. Germline CDR1 is SGHDT and CDR2 is YYEEEE. Trimming pared 6 bases from V and 0 bases from J, leaving 10 bases between. The CDR3 has 13 amino acids.